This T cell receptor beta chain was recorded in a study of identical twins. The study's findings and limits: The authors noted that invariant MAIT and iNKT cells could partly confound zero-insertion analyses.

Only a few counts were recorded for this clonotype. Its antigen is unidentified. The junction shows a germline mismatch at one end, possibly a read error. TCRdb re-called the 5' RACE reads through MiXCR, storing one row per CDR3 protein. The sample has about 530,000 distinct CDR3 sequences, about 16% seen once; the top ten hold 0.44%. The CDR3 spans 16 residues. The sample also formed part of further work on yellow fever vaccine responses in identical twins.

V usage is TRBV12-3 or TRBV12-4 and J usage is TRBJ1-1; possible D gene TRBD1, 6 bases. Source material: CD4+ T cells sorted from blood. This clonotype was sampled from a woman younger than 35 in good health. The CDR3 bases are TGTGCGAGCAAAAAGGGGGGAGTAATCCCGAACACTGAAGCTTTCTTT. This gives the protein CASKKGGVIPNTEAFF.